This T cell receptor beta chain comes out of a study of human T cells and chemical hapten exposure. Germline V gene sequence: CDR1 SQVTM, CDR2 ANQGSEA. The CDR3 totals 12 residues. V dropped 7 bases and J dropped 0 bases, with 9 bases sitting between them. TCRdb fed the RACE reads into MiXCR, producing one record per CDR3 protein. This table holds under 300,000 distinct CDR3 sequences, approximately 8.6% found once. This clonotype came up a few times. Antigen unknown. Findings and limits, study-wide: DPC sensitization produced no change in TCRs with frequency above 1 in 1000.

The sample's time point: pre-sensitization, week 0. Treatment reported: therapeutic diphenylcyclopropenone sensitization with weekly scalp DPC. The receptor was isolated from a woman between 40 and 50 years old with alopecia areata. Some clones in this sample may be carry-over from other donors' samples. V gene TRBV29-1 combines with J gene TRBJ2-5, with a possible D match to TRBD1 (5 bases). The sample in question was whole blood, obtained in connection with sensitization to the hapten diphenylcyclopropenone (DPC). The CDR3 sequence is CSASTDQETQYF. In nucleotides, the CDR3 is TGCAGCGCCTCGACAGACCAAGAGACCCAGTACTTC.